The present T cell receptor beta chain was sequenced within a study of cytomegalovirus exposure and HLA in healthy donors. Turning to this clone: Its antigen is as yet unknown.

TCRdb's copy holds only in-frame clones and misses some; the assay was immunoSEQ multiplex PCR. The sample lists more than 200,000 clones, roughly 84% seen once, with around 12% in the top ten. V lost 8 bases and J 1 base, leaving 15 bases between the germline ends. The CDR3 is 15 residues long. Germline CDR1 reads MNHNS; CDR2 reads SASEGT. Findings and caveats of the study: The authors listed over 150 TCR beta chains as cytomegalovirus-associated.

The gene calls are TRBV6-1 and TRBJ1-5; unclear D gene. The sequencing sample was made of PBMCs. The sequence derives from a young man in good health and CMV-seropositive. CDR3 loop: CASVVVGISNQPQHF. As DNA, the CDR3 is TGTGCCAGCGTAGTCGTCGGAATAAGCAATCAGCCCCAGCATTTT.